This T cell receptor beta chain was captured in a study of identical twins (dated by TCRdb to about 2016). Regarding the study in general: To test whether fetal clonotypes persist, this study deep-sequenced TCR alpha and beta repertoires from monozygotic twins, from unrelated adults of various ages, and from cord blood. To rule out contamination, replicate twin experiments were performed at different times with different library preparation protocols.

Results and caveats for the whole study, not just this receptor: Abundant cord blood beta clonotypes had fewer insertions, young adult naive repertoires showed a similar but weaker trend, and memory repertoires showed no such trend. Because the same donors could not be followed over many years, conclusions were based on cross-sectional statistical analysis. Zero-insertion analyses could be partly confounded by invariant T cells such as MAIT and iNKT, although diverse VJ usage argued against such confounding for most clonotypes. Out-of-frame TCR alpha sharing in monozygotic twins was systematically underestimated by recombination models, whereas sharing between unrelated individuals was in agreement with the recombination models. Out-of-frame TCR alpha sequences shared between twins showed an excess of low generation-probability sequences compared with coincidental sharing between unrelated individuals. A weaker excess of twin sharing was found in beta out-of-frame sequences because the signal-to-noise ratio was lowered by fewer shared sequences.

This clonotype was seen many times. It lacks a known antigen. It has no much larger one-base neighbor in the sample; base qualities were not kept. Library prep was done by 5' RACE. Instrument used: Illumina HiSeq 2000. A universal primer binding site was added through template switching, and the final cDNA carried a unique molecular identifier so that TCR cDNA molecules could be counted accurately. Specific primers in the conserved constant-segment region were used to synthesize first-strand cDNA for TCR alpha and beta chains. Each cDNA library was double barcoded, with a SMART-Mk sample barcode plus Illumina barcodes, to control for contamination. TruSeq adapter sequences along with Illumina sample barcodes were introduced in two successive PCR steps. Sequencing of the TCR alpha and beta cDNA libraries was done on the Illumina HiSeq platform using custom primers. The authors' analysis ran thus. Unique molecular identifiers were extracted from raw reads with MiGEC, and CDR3 positions were determined with MiXCR. For each individual, recombination models were inferred using an EM algorithm with the repgenHMM and IGoR tools. Shared clonotype analysis was performed with the tcR package in R, normalizing sharing by the product of cloneset sizes. To study raw recombination without the effects of thymic and clonal selection, out-of-frame nonproductive sequences were analyzed. The public reads were reanalyzed by TCRdb: fastp trimming at Q25, MiXCR alignment, in-frame beta chains only. Rows merge per CDR3 protein into single entries with the most common DNA and genes. These V and J calls rely on TCRdb rather than the paper's analysis. The sample table contains under 450,000 distinct CDR3 sequences; only one count was recorded for about 18% of them. In total, the top ten clones hold about 12% of the sample.

Every donor in the study was a healthy Caucasian. Three unrelated non-twin adults were additionally sequenced: a male aged 18 to 29, a male aged 50 to 60 and a female aged 50 to 60. Miltenyi CD45RO+ enrichment and human naive T-cell isolation kits were used to isolate memory (CD45RO+) and naive T cells from PBMC. CDR1 and CDR2, per the germline V gene, are SGHTA and FQGNSA. Spanning cysteine to phenylalanine, the CDR3 consists of 12 amino acids. The only DNA kept is the CDR3, 36 bases in frame from the first base. The junction shows trimming of 2 bases on V and 11 bases on J, plus 11 bases between the germline ends.

The TCR was taken from a man aged 50-60 years in good health. The chain was built from TRBV7-2 and TRBJ2-3; the D gene is not confidently resolved. The sample comprised naive T cells sorted from blood. This sample's cell subset or site label indicates: cells isolated with a human naive T-cell isolation kit. CDR3 loop: CASSLYRREQYF. The nucleotides read TGTGCCAGCAGCTTATATCGTCGAGAGCAGTATTTT.